These 26 T cell receptor beta chains came from one sample sequenced in a study of T cells in Graves' hyperthyroidism and ophthalmopathy. RNA transcripts yielded amplified TCR beta CDR3 regions. Carried out on the TCR CDR3, a first-round RT-PCR used the HTBI primer set. Each CDR3 protein gets one entry after TCRdb re-called the multiplex PCR reads with MiXCR. Among a few hundred thousand distinct CDR3 sequences listed, 15% to 17% were seen once. The sample consisted of blood. The receptors stem from a woman aged 18 to 35 with Graves' hyperthyroidism that later progressed to Graves' ophthalmopathy.

With respect to this clonotype: A much bigger clone sits one base away, suggesting this may be a read error. For the CDR3, the DNA is TGTGCCAACAGTTTTGGGGCGCAAACATACTCCTACGAGCAGTACTTC. Translating gives CANSFGAQTYSYEQYF. This chain links TRBV27 with TRBJ2-7; maybe TRBD1 (5 bases). The CDR3 loop spans 16 amino acids. Per germline, CDR1 MNHEY and CDR2 SMNVEV (reference sequence).

This clonotype was recorded a few times. The chain carries TRBV2 and TRBJ2-2; D might be TRBD1 (6 bases). This CDR3 contains 15 residues. V dropped 4 bases and J dropped 3 bases, with 12 bases sitting between them. Germline V gene data show CDR1 as SNHLY and CDR2 as FYNNEI. Here the CDR3 DNA reads TGTGCCAGCAGTGCCTACAGGGATTACACCGGGGAGCTGTTTTTT. Amino acids: CASSAYRDYTGELFF.

This clonotype was seen more than once but under ten times. The gene calls are TRBV5-1 and TRBJ2-5; D gene unclear. There are 14 residues in the CDR3. The V end was cut by 2 bases, the J end by 2 bases, with 10 bases between. CDR1 and CDR2 (germline): SGHRS, YFSETQ. The CDR3 DNA is TGCGCCAGCAGCTTTAACAACCGACAAGAGACCCAGTACTTC. It codes for CASSFNNRQETQYF. Together with reference TRBV5-1 and TRBJ2-5, the CDR3 gives the full variable domain: KAGVTQTPRYLIKTRGQQVTLSCSPISGHRSVSWYQQTPGQGLQFLFEYFSETQRNKGNFPGRFSGRQFSNSRSEMNVSTLELGDSALYLCASSFNNRQETQYFGPGTRLLVL.

This chain links TRBV12-3 or TRBV12-4 with TRBJ1-6, with 7 bases matching TRBD1. Trimming cost V 6 bases and J 2 bases; bases outside gene matches: 13. The CDR3 consists of 18 residues. DNA for the CDR3: TGTGCCAGCAGCCATAGGAAATCCCAGGGGGCCTATAATTCACCCCTCCACTTT. Protein sequence: CASSHRKSQGAYNSPLHF.

The V call is TRBV29-1, the J call TRBJ2-5, with D maybe TRBD2 (7 bases). The V end lost 7 bases, the J end lost 4 bases, and 25 bases lay between the germline ends. The CDR3 has 16 amino acids. CDR1 and CDR2 from the germline V gene are SQVTM and ANQGSEA. This chain's CDR3 is CSAEGGLGGGLETQYF. The CDR3 DNA reads as TGCAGCGCAGAAGGGGGGTTGGGGGGGGGGCTAGAGACCCAGTACTTC.

This clonotype showed up many times. V gene TRBV11-2 combines with J gene TRBJ2-2; maybe TRBD1 (6 bases). Germline CDR1 SGHAT, CDR2 FQNNGV. CDR3 length: 15 amino acids. The V and J ends lost 6 bases and 5 bases respectively, with 16 bases between them. CDR3 nucleotides: TGTGCCAGCAGACCTGACAGGACTCGGACCGGGGAGCTGTTTTTT. This sequence encodes CASRPDRTRTGELFF.

This clonotype was seen more than once but under ten times. The chain combines TRBV6-1 with TRBJ2-3; 10 bases line up with TRBD2. Germline lookup yields CDR1 MNHNS and CDR2 SASEGT. The ends lost 5 bases at V and 0 bases at J; junction bases unmatched: 5. The length of the CDR3 is 16 residues. The DNA for the CDR3 is TGTGCCAGCAGTTGGGGACTAGCGTCTAGCACAGATACGCAGTATTTT. Translated: CASSWGLASSTDTQYF.

This chain uses TRBV6-1 with TRBJ2-7; 10 nucleotides match TRBD1. With V trimmed by 6 bases and J by 4 bases, 9 bases remained unmatched. This CDR3 is 15 amino acids long. CDR1 and CDR2 (germline): MNHNS, SASEGT. CDR3 sequence (DNA): TGTGCCAGCAGCAAGTCCGGGACAGGGGTATACGAGCAGTACTTC. Residues: CASSKSGTGVYEQYF.

This clonotype was counted only a few times. The CDR3 region has the DNA TGTGCCAGCAGCGCCTCAACCTCCGGGGATACGCAGTATTTT. It translates to CASSASTSGDTQYF. The chain is built from TRBV9 and TRBJ2-3; D uncertain. CDR1 and CDR2 from the germline V gene are SGDLS and YYNGEE. CDR3 length: 14 residues. The germline V and J ends were trimmed by 3 bases and 6 bases, with 14 bases remaining between them.

In its sample, this clonotype was seen many times. This sequence joins TRBV14 and TRBJ2-7; possibly TRBD2 for D (5 bases). There are 14 residues in the CDR3. Trimming took off 3 bases at V and 2 bases at J, with 11 bases between the two ends. Per the germline V gene, CDR1 is SGHDN and CDR2 is FVKESK. CDR3 nucleotides: TGTGCCAGCAGCCATGCCTCCGGGACCTACGAGCAGTACTTC. It specifies CASSHASGTYEQYF.

V gene TRBV9 combines with J gene TRBJ1-1; tentative D call: TRBD1 (6 bases). CDR1 and CDR2 (germline): SGDLS, YYNGEE. V lost 0 bases, J lost 0 bases, and 9 bases lay in between. The CDR3 consists of 15 residues. The DNA of the CDR3 is TGTGCCAGCAGCGTAGCTACAGGGATGAACACTGAAGCTTTCTTT. Amino acid sequence: CASSVATGMNTEAFF. Full variable domain (missing parts from reference TRBV9 and TRBJ1-1): DSGVTQTPKHLITATGQRVTLRCSPRSGDLSVYWYQQSLDQGLQFLIQYYNGEERAKGNILERFSAQQFPDLHSELNLSSLELGDSALYFCASSVATGMNTEAFFGQGTRLTVV.

This clonotype has at least ten counts. The chain employs TRBV28 and TRBJ2-5; D perhaps matches TRBD1 (5 bases). Trimming pared 7 bases from V and 2 bases from J, leaving 20 bases between. CDR3 length: 16 amino acids. Germline V gene data show CDR1 as MDHEN and CDR2 as SYDVKM. The CDR3 region has the DNA TGTGCCAGCACTCAACCCCAGACAGTACTGCAAGAGACCCAGTACTTC. Residues: CASTQPQTVLQETQYF. Complete variable domain (other parts from reference TRBV28 and TRBJ2-5): DVKVTQSSRYLVKRTGEKVFLECVQDMDHENMFWYRQDPGLGLRLIYFSYDVKMKEKGDIPEGYSVSREKKERFSLILESASTNQTSMYLCASTQPQTVLQETQYFGPGTRLLVL.

V and J are TRBV7-9 and TRBJ2-1; 9 bases align to TRBD1. Germline loops: CDR1 SEHNR, CDR2 FQNEAQ (reference sequence). The ends lost 7 bases at V and 0 bases at J; junction bases unmatched: 1. The CDR3 spans 14 residues. The CDR3 is CASTDRGSYNEQFF. In DNA form, the CDR3 reads TGTGCCAGCACGGACAGGGGCTCCTACAATGAGCAGTTCTTC.

This chain connects TRBV19 to TRBJ2-1; D is perhaps TRBD1 (6 bases). V shed 4 bases and J shed 10 bases, with 8 bases lying between them. Germline V gene data show CDR1 as LNHDA and CDR2 as SQIVND (reference sequence). This CDR3 region has 11 residues. Here the CDR3 reads CASSRQEEQFF. CDR3 DNA: TGTGCCAGTAGTAGACAGGAGGAGCAGTTCTTC. Looking up the rest from reference TRBV19 and TRBJ2-1 gives the full variable domain: DGGITQSPKYLFRKEGQNVTLSCEQNLNHDAMYWYRQDPGQGLRLIYYSQIVNDFQKGDIAEGYSVSREKKESFPLTVTSAQKNPTAFYLCASSRQEEQFFGPGTRLTVL.

There are a few counts of this clonotype. V gene TRBV29-1 combines with J gene TRBJ2-4; TRBD1 agrees at 10 bases. From germline, CDR1 is SQVTM and CDR2 ANQGSEA. With V trimmed by 6 bases and J by 5 bases, 7 bases remained unmatched. This CDR3 has 14 amino acids. In DNA form, the CDR3 reads TGCAGCGTCGCTACCGGGACAGGGGAAAACATTCAGTACTTC. Its translation is CSVATGTGENIQYF. The full variable domain, rest sourced from reference TRBV29-1 and TRBJ2-4, is SAVISQKPSRDICQRGTSLTIQCQVDSQVTMMFWYRQQPGQSLTLIATANQGSEATYESGFVIDKFPISRPNLTFSTLTVSNMSPEDSSIYLCSVATGTGENIQYFGAGTRLSVL.

This sequence joins TRBV28 and TRBJ2-7; D not resolved. The CDR3 extends over 11 amino acids. Germline V gene sequence: CDR1 MDHEN, CDR2 SYDVKM. The V gene lost 3 bases and the J gene lost 7 bases, with 7 bases spanning the gap. CDR3 bases: TGTGCCAGCAGTTTCCAGCGAGAGCAGTACTTC. It is translated as CASSFQREQYF.

V usage is TRBV5-1 and J usage is TRBJ1-2; maybe TRBD1 (5 bases). V was clipped by 1 base and J by 2 bases, with 21 bases between them. The germline CDR1 and CDR2 sequences are SGHRS and YFSETQ. The CDR3 has 18 residues. CDR3 nucleotides: TGCGCCAGCAGCTTGTTTCCCCCGACAGAGAATGAGAACTATGGCTACACCTTC. Its protein is CASSLFPPTENENYGYTF.

This clonotype has a count of ten or more. The V gene is TRBV5-5, the J gene TRBJ1-1; D is possibly TRBD1 (5 bases). This CDR3 is built from 16 residues. The germline V and J ends were trimmed by 4 bases and 1 base, with 17 bases remaining between them. Looked up from germline, CDR1 is SGHKS and CDR2 is YYEKEE (reference sequence). The CDR3 here is CASSLAGPRGNTEAFF. CDR3 coding DNA: TGTGCCAGCAGCCTTGCGGGGCCAAGAGGGAACACTGAAGCTTTCTTT.

This clonotype came up many times. The V gene is TRBV12-3 or TRBV12-4, the J gene TRBJ2-2; 10 bases map to TRBD1. CDR3 length equals 16 residues. Trimming took 3 bases from V and 5 from J; bases not matched to a gene: 6. The CDR3 bases are TGTGCCAGCAGTTTTGGAGACAGGGGGCGGACCGGGGAGCTGTTTTTT. Its translation: CASSFGDRGRTGELFF.

Ten or more counts support this clonotype. The gene calls are TRBV24-1 and TRBJ1-5; D uncertain. The ends were cut back, 5 bases at V and 0 bases at J, with 13 bases in the middle. The CDR3 has 16 residues. Looked up from germline, CDR1 is KGHDR and CDR2 is SFDVKD. Here the CDR3 reads CATSGVADNSNQPQHF. DNA for the CDR3: TGTGCCACCAGTGGTGTGGCAGATAATAGCAATCAGCCCCAGCATTTT.

The chain is built from TRBV7-2 and TRBJ2-4; perhaps TRBD1 as D (6 bases). CDR3 length equals 14 residues. The V end lost 3 bases, the J end lost 6 bases, and 12 bases lay between the germline ends. The germline V gene has CDR1 SGHTA and CDR2 FQGNSA. In nucleotides, the CDR3 is TGTGCCAGCAGCTTGGCAGGGGTTACAAACATTCAGTACTTC. Its protein product is CASSLAGVTNIQYF.

This clonotype came up a few times. V and J are TRBV27 and TRBJ1-5; 7 bases match TRBD1. This CDR3 contains 14 residues. Germline values: CDR1 MNHEY, CDR2 SMNVEV (reference sequence). V lost 5 bases to trimming and J lost 6 bases; unmatched junction nucleotides: 7. In nucleotides, the CDR3 is TGTGCCAGCAGTCTAGACAGGGTGAGTCAGCCCCAGCATTTT. Translating it yields CASSLDRVSQPQHF.

At least ten counts were recorded for this clonotype. V and J are TRBV28 and TRBJ2-3; maybe TRBD2 (5 bases). The germline V gene encodes CDR1 MDHEN and CDR2 SYDVKM. Trimming removed 2 bases from V and 6 bases from J, with 21 bases in between. The CDR3 totals 17 residues. The DNA of the CDR3 is TGTGCCAGCAGTTTAGTGGGCTGGGAAGCACTAGAGGATACGCAGTATTTT. Translated: CASSLVGWEALEDTQYF.

As for this clonotype: A much larger clone is a single base away; this may be a read error. V gene TRBV13 combines with J gene TRBJ2-1; no clear D. The V gene's germline CDR1 is PRHDT and CDR2 FYEKMQ (reference sequence). This CDR3 contains 13 residues. This chain's CDR3 is CASSLAIVGEQSF. In DNA form, the CDR3 reads TGTGCCAGCAGCTTAGCGATTGTAGGTGAGCAGTCCTTC.

This clonotype was recorded many times. The chain uses TRBV7-9 and TRBJ2-2, with 12 bases matching TRBD2. The CDR3 contains 20 residues. Per the germline V gene, CDR1 is SEHNR and CDR2 is FQNEAQ (reference sequence). Germline trimming cut 2 bases from V and 0 bases from J; bases unmatched to any gene: 10. The CDR3 spells CASSLTTSGGSIANTGELFF. For the CDR3, the DNA is TGTGCCAGCAGCTTAACGACTAGCGGGGGCTCTATTGCGAACACCGGGGAGCTGTTTTTT.

This clonotype was counted at least ten times. This sequence joins TRBV6-1 and TRBJ2-5; 8 bases fit TRBD2. The V segment lost 5 bases and the J segment 2 bases; nucleotides outside the gene matches: 7. Germline V gene sequence: CDR1 MNHNS, CDR2 SASEGT. This CDR3 region has 15 residues. CDR3 nucleotides: TGTGCCAGCAGTTATGGGTCGGGAGGGCAAGAGACCCAGTACTTC. It encodes CASSYGSGGQETQYF.